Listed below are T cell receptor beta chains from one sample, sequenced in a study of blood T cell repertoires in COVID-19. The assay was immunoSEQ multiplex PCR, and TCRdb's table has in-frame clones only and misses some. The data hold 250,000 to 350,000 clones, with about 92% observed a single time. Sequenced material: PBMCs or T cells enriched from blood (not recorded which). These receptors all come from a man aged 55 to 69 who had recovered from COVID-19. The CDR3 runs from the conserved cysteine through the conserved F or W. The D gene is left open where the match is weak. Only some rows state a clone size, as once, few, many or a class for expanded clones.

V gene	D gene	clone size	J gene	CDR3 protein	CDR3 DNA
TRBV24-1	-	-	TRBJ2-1	CATSDLLPGLYNEQFF	TGTGCCACCAGTGATTTGCTCCCGGGACTTTACAATGAGCAGTTCTTC
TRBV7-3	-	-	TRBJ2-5	CASSLIRGKTQYF	TGTGCCAGCAGCTTAATTAGGGGCAAGACCCAGTACTTC
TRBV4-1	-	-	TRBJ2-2	CASRSAGELFF	TGCGCCAGCAGGTCGGCCGGGGAGCTGTTTTTT
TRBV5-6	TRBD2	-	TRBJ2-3	CASSLFLAGISTDTQYF	TGTGCCAGCAGCTTGTTCCTAGCGGGGATTAGCACAGATACGCAGTATTTT
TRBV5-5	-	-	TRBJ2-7	CASSRGGTYEQYF	TGTGCCAGCAGCCGCGGCGGGACCTACGAGCAGTACTTC
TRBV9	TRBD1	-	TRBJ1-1	CASSGGTGESPEAFF	TGTGCCAGCAGCGGGGGGACAGGGGAATCCCCTGAAGCTTTCTTT
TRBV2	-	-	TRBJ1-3	CATSLGYSGNTIYF	TGTGCCACCTCCCTGGGCTACTCTGGAAACACCATATATTTT
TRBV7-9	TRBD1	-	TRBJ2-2	CASSLTGVGELFF	TGTGCCAGCAGTTTGACAGGGGTCGGGGAGCTGTTTTTT
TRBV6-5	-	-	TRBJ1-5	CASSYSRYSNQPQHF	TGTGCCAGCAGTTATTCCAGGTATAGCAATCAGCCCCAGCATTTT
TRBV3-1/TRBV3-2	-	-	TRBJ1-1	CASSQVARSTEAFF	TGTGCCAGCAGCCAAGTTGCCCGGAGCACTGAAGCTTTCTTT
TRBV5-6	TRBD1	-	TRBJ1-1	CASSRRDRGTEAFF	TGTGCCAGCAGCCGCCGGGACAGGGGCACTGAAGCTTTCTTT
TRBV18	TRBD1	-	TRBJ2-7	CASSSRQGLGEQYF	TGTGCCAGCTCATCACGACAGGGCTTGGGGGAGCAGTACTTC
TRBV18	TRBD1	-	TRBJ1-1	CASSPRGTAMNTEAFF	TGTGCCAGCTCACCACGCGGGACAGCCATGAACACTGAAGCTTTCTTT
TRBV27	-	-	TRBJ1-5	CASSPGTGGGPQHF	TGTGCCAGCAGCCCGGGGACGGGGGGTGGGCCCCAGCATTTT
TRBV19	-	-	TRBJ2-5	CASSDHTGNQETQYF	TGTGCCAGTAGTGACCACACAGGGAACCAAGAGACCCAGTACTTC
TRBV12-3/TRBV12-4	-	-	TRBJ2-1	CAVGGLEQFF	TGTGCCGTCGGGGGGCTTGAGCAGTTCTTC
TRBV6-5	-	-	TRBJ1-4	CASREREKLFF	TGTGCCAGCAGGGAGAGAGAAAAACTGTTTTTT
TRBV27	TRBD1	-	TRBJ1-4	CASRWGQGNEKLFF	TGTGCCAGCAGGTGGGGACAGGGGAATGAAAAACTGTTTTTT
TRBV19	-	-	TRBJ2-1	CASSIPTQGNEQFF	TGTGCCAGTAGTATACCAACGCAGGGGAATGAGCAGTTCTTC
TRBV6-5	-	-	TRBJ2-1	CASNSQGLYEQFF	TGTGCCAGCAACTCACAGGGCCTGTATGAGCAGTTCTTC
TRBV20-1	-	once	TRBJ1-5	CSASTGNQPQHF	TGCAGTGCTAGTACCGGGAATCAGCCCCAGCATTTT
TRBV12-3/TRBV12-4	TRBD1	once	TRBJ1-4	CASSMGQGLFF	TGTGCCAGCAGTATGGGACAGGGGCTGTTTTTT
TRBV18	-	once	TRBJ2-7	CASSPAGRQYSYEQYF	TGTGCCAGCTCACCGGCCGGCCGACAATACTCCTACGAGCAGTACTTC
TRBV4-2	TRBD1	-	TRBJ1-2	CASRRQGANYGYTF	TGTGCCAGCAGGAGACAGGGGGCTAACTATGGCTACACCTTC
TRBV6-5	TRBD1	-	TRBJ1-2	CASRGQGAGYGYTF	TGTGCCAGCAGGGGACAGGGGGCGGGATATGGCTACACCTTC
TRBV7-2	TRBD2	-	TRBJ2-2	CASSVASGGTGELFF	TGTGCCAGCAGCGTCGCTAGCGGGGGCACCGGGGAGCTGTTTTTT
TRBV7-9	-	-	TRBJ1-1	CASSLRRGANTEAFF	TGTGCCAGCAGCTTACGACGGGGGGCGAACACTGAAGCTTTCTTT
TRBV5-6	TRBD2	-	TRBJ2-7	CASSLISGTSGQYF	TGTGCCAGCAGCTTGATTAGCGGGACGAGCGGGCAGTACTTC
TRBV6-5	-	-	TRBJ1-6	CASSYEWGTASPLHF	TGTGCCAGCAGTTACGAATGGGGGACTGCCTCACCCCTCCACTTT